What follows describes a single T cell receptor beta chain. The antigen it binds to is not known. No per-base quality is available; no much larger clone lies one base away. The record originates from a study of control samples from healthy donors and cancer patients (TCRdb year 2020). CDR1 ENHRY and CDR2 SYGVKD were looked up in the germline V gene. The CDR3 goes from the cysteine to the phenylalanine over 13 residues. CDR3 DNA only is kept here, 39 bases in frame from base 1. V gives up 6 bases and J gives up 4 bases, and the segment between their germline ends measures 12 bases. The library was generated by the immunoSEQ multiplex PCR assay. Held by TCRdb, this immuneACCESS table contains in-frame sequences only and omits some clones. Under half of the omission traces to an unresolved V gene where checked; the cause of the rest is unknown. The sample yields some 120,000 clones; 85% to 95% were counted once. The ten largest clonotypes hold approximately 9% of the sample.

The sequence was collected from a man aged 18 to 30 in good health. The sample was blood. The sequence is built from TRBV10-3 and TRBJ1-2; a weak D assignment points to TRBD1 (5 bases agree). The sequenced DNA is TGTGCCATCAGCGTGGATAGGGGCTATGGCTACACCTTC. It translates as CAISVDRGYGYTF.